These T cell receptor beta chains were read from a single sample in a study of blood T cells in healthy people across ages. TCRdb re-derived calls from the 5' RACE reads in MiXCR, one entry per CDR3 protein. The sample lists approximately 760,000 distinct CDR3 sequences; around 25% were seen once. This sample was shared with a second study, whose subject was T cells of mothers and their children.

The specimen sequenced was blood. The source is a boy between 5 and 17 years old in good health. Each CDR3 is given with its conserved first and last residue. D genes are given only for firm matches. Clone size is not always given. Where it is, it says once, few, many or a class for expanded clones.

j_call,clone_size,d_call,v_call,cdr3_aa,cdr3_nt
TRBJ2-1,NA,TRBD2,TRBV12-3/TRBV12-4,CASSLATSGGALRNEQFF,TGTGCCAGCAGTCTAGCTACTAGCGGGGGGGCACTTCGGAATGAGCAGTTCTTC
TRBJ2-7,few,NA,TRBV12-3/TRBV12-4,CASSLLAAEQCF,TGTGCCAGCAGTTTACTGGCAGCCGAGCAGTGCTTC
TRBJ1-4,few,TRBD1,TRBV6-6,CASSLQGAVKLFF,TGTGCCAGCAGTTTACAGGGGGCGGTAAAACTGTTTTTT
TRBJ1-4,few,NA,TRBV12-5,CASGSLGVQEKLFF,TGTGCTAGTGGTTCGCTGGGGGTACAGGAAAAACTGTTTTTT
TRBJ2-1,NA,TRBD2,TRBV6-1,CASSPSRGGLSYNEQFF,TGTGCCAGCAGTCCATCTCGGGGGGGGCTCTCCTACAATGAGCAGTTCTTC
TRBJ2-1,NA,NA,TRBV5-1,CASSLDAGANEQFF,TGCGCCAGCAGCTTGGATGCAGGGGCTAATGAGCAGTTCTTC
TRBJ2-1,NA,TRBD2,TRBV20-1,CSARGSERGFFEQFF,TGCAGTGCTAGAGGGAGCGAGCGGGGGTTCTTTGAGCAGTTCTTC
TRBJ2-2,few,TRBD1,TRBV4-2,CASTLRDRVNTGELFF,TGTGCCAGTACCCTTAGGGACAGGGTAAACACCGGGGAGCTGTTTTTT
TRBJ2-5,few,TRBD1,TRBV20-1,CSASGTGGTETQYF,TGCAGTGCTAGTGGGACAGGGGGGACGGAGACCCAGTACTTC
TRBJ2-7,NA,NA,TRBV29-1,CSVDGLGGRGYEQYF,TGCAGCGTTGATGGCCTGGGGGGGCGAGGCTACGAGCAGTACTTC
TRBJ2-5,NA,NA,TRBV7-9,CASSPPFSPIVETQYF,TGTGCCAGCAGCCCCCCTTTCAGCCCGATTGTGGAGACCCAGTACTTC
TRBJ1-4,NA,TRBD1,TRBV6-1,CASRRQGIGADEKLFF,TGTGCCAGCAGGCGACAGGGGATTGGAGCCGACGAAAAACTGTTTTTT
TRBJ2-7,NA,TRBD2,TRBV2,CASRPRTSVKNEQYF,TGTGCCAGCAGGCCCCGGACTAGCGTGAAAAACGAGCAGTACTTC
TRBJ2-7,few,NA,TRBV2,CASGTSFLYDEQYF,TGTGCCAGCGGGACTTCCTTCCTCTACGATGAGCAGTACTTC
TRBJ2-3,NA,TRBD1,TRBV29-1,CSGGQGVTDTQYF,TGCAGCGGTGGACAGGGGGTCACAGATACGCAGTATTTT
TRBJ2-3,few,NA,TRBV7-9,CASSLQGGASTDTQYF,TGTGCCAGCAGCCTCCAGGGGGGAGCTAGCACAGATACGCAGTATTTT
TRBJ2-1,NA,NA,TRBV29-1,CSALWGPYEQFF,TGCAGCGCCCTCTGGGGCCCTTATGAGCAGTTCTTC
TRBJ1-4,NA,TRBD1,TRBV20-1,CSAPDRPLNEKLFF,TGCAGTGCCCCGGACAGGCCGCTAAATGAAAAACTGTTTTTT
TRBJ2-6,many,NA,TRBV7-3,CASSLAGYGANVLTF,TGTGCCAGCAGCTTAGCGGGGTACGGGGCCAACGTCCTGACTTTC
TRBJ1-2,NA,NA,TRBV6-2/TRBV6-3,CACSRGDYGYTF,TGTGCCTGCAGCCGGGGGGACTATGGCTACACCTTC
TRBJ1-1,few,NA,TRBV12-3/TRBV12-4,CASSLSSGAGNTEAFF,TGTGCCAGCAGTTTATCCTCGGGGGCCGGAAACACTGAAGCTTTCTTT
TRBJ1-5,few,NA,TRBV3-1,CASSPRNLQPQHF,TGTGCCAGCAGCCCTCGAAATCTGCAGCCCCAGCATTTT
TRBJ2-5,many,NA,TRBV5-1,CASSLTRQETQYF,TGCGCCAGCAGCTTGACTAGACAAGAGACCCAGTACTTC
TRBJ2-7,NA,TRBD1,TRBV12-3/TRBV12-4,CASRRQQGAIYEQYF,TGTGCCAGCAGGCGCCAACAGGGGGCTATCTACGAGCAGTACTTC
TRBJ2-1,NA,NA,TRBV29-1,CSTLRHSTGYNEQFF,TGCAGCACCCTGAGACATTCGACGGGATACAATGAGCAGTTCTTC
TRBJ2-5,NA,NA,TRBV29-1,CSVVTSPAETQYF,TGCAGCGTTGTGACAAGCCCCGCAGAGACCCAGTACTTC
TRBJ2-7,few,TRBD2,TRBV6-6,CATQLWLAGEYEQYF,TGTGCCACCCAGTTATGGCTAGCGGGAGAATACGAGCAGTACTTC
TRBJ2-7,few,NA,TRBV7-9,CASSITNYEQYF,TGTGCCAGCAGCATTACAAATTACGAGCAGTACTTC
TRBJ2-1,few,NA,TRBV2,CASSENRSYNEQFF,TGTGCCAGCAGTGAAAACCGCTCCTACAATGAGCAGTTCTTC
TRBJ1-1,NA,NA,TRBV19,CASSIGGGITEAFF,TGTGCCAGTAGTATCGGAGGGGGTATCACTGAAGCTTTCTTT
TRBJ2-5,few,NA,TRBV7-2,CASSLGRGWDGETQYF,TGTGCCAGCAGCTTAGGCAGGGGATGGGACGGAGAGACCCAGTACTTC
TRBJ1-1,few,TRBD1,TRBV12-5,CASSFMTGASIDTEAFF,TGTGCTAGTAGTTTTATGACAGGGGCCTCTATCGACACTGAAGCTTTCTTT
TRBJ2-2,few,NA,TRBV4-2,CASSRLIQVTTGELFF,TGTGCCAGCAGCCGACTCATACAGGTTACTACCGGGGAGCTGTTTTTT
TRBJ1-1,few,NA,TRBV29-1,CSVVPQSNTEAFF,TGCAGCGTTGTCCCCCAGTCTAACACTGAAGCTTTCTTT
TRBJ1-1,NA,TRBD1,TRBV3-1,CASSHRTGAGDTEAFF,TGTGCCAGCAGCCATAGGACAGGCGCGGGGGACACTGAAGCTTTCTTT
TRBJ1-4,NA,TRBD1,TRBV6-7,CASSRAGDRAKSGTNGKLFF,TGTGCCAGCAGCCGGGCGGGGGACAGGGCAAAAAGTGGAACTAATGGAAAACTGTTTTTT
TRBJ2-3,NA,NA,TRBV27,CASSPLPGTDTQYF,TGTGCCAGCAGCCCCCTACCCGGCACAGATACGCAGTATTTT
TRBJ2-3,few,NA,TRBV4-1,CASSQEASTDTRYF,TGCGCCAGCAGCCAAGAGGCTAGCACAGATACGCGGTATTTT
TRBJ2-2,NA,NA,TRBV28,CASGMNTGELFF,TGTGCCAGCGGGATGAACACCGGGGAGCTGTTTTTT
TRBJ2-7,NA,NA,TRBV5-6,CASSFGWGSYEQYF,TGTGCCAGCAGCTTCGGGTGGGGCTCCTACGAGCAGTACTTC
TRBJ2-5,few,NA,TRBV5-5,CASSFDSWGTQYF,TGTGCCAGCAGCTTCGACAGCTGGGGGACCCAGTACTTC
TRBJ2-3,few,NA,TRBV9,CASSPRRSSDTDTQYF,TGTGCCAGCAGCCCCCGCAGGTCCTCCGACACAGATACGCAGTATTTT
TRBJ2-5,NA,NA,TRBV5-1,CASSLEGLRETQYF,TGCGCCAGCAGCTTGGAAGGGTTACGGGAGACCCAGTACTTC
TRBJ2-1,NA,NA,TRBV9,CASSASGEEFF,TGTGCCAGCAGCGCCTCGGGAGAGGAGTTCTTC
TRBJ2-7,NA,NA,TRBV10-3,CAISGPYEQYF,TGTGCCATCAGCGGACCCTACGAGCAGTACTTC
TRBJ2-6,NA,NA,TRBV5-6,CATATGLGSGANVLTF,TGTGCCACGGCCACGGGTCTTGGGTCTGGGGCCAACGTCCTGACTTTC
TRBJ2-7,once,TRBD2,TRBV3-1,CASSPLTSGGAYEQYF,TGTGCCAGCAGCCCATTGACTAGCGGAGGCGCCTACGAGCAGTACTTC
TRBJ2-1,few,TRBD2,TRBV27,CASSLGASGHNEQFF,TGTGCCAGCAGTTTAGGGGCTAGCGGACACAATGAGCAGTTCTTC
TRBJ1-2,few,TRBD1,TRBV18,CASSSTGYAGYTF,TGTGCCAGCTCATCGACAGGGTATGCTGGCTACACCTTC
TRBJ1-1,few,NA,TRBV29-1,CSVLVRGRGTEAFF,TGCAGCGTTCTGGTCCGAGGGAGAGGGACTGAAGCTTTCTTT
TRBJ2-7,NA,NA,TRBV29-1,CSVGDDYYSYEQYF,TGCAGCGTTGGGGACGACTACTACTCCTACGAGCAGTACTTC
TRBJ2-5,few,NA,TRBV28,CASSLISQGWEETQYF,TGTGCCAGCAGTTTAATTTCCCAGGGTTGGGAGGAGACCCAGTACTTC
TRBJ2-3,few,TRBD2,TRBV14,CASSQPLAGYHTQYF,TGTGCCAGCAGCCAACCGCTAGCGGGGTACCATACGCAGTATTTT
TRBJ2-2,NA,NA,TRBV28,CASSFEGVYTGELFF,TGTGCCAGCAGTTTCGAGGGGGTGTACACCGGGGAGCTGTTTTTT
TRBJ2-7,NA,TRBD1,TRBV27,CASRQTGLHEQYF,TGTGCCAGCAGACAGACAGGGCTCCACGAGCAGTACTTC
TRBJ2-1,once,TRBD2,TRBV7-9,CTSASGTYNEQFF,TGTACCTCGGCTAGCGGGACCTACAATGAGCAGTTCTTC
TRBJ2-5,many,NA,TRBV7-9,CASSLGDIQETQYF,TGTGCCAGCAGCTTAGGGGACATCCAAGAGACCCAGTACTTC
TRBJ2-5,few,NA,TRBV5-1,CASSWEARETQYF,TGCGCCAGCAGCTGGGAGGCCCGAGAGACCCAGTACTTC
TRBJ2-7,NA,TRBD2,TRBV3-1,CASSPRLSSGVGSYEQYF,TGTGCCAGCAGCCCCAGACTATCTAGCGGGGTTGGATCCTACGAGCAGTACTTC